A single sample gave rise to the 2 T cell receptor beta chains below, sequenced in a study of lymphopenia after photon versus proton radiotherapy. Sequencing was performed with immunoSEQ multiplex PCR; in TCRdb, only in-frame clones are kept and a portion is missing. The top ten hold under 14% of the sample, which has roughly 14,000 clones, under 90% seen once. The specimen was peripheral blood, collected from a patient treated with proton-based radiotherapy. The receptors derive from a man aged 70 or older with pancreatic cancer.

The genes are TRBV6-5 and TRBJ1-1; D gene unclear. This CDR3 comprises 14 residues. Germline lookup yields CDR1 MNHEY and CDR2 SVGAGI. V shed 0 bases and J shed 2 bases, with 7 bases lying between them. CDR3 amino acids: CASSYSRPNTEAFF. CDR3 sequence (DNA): TGTGCCAGCAGTTACTCCAGGCCAAACACTGAAGCTTTCTTT.

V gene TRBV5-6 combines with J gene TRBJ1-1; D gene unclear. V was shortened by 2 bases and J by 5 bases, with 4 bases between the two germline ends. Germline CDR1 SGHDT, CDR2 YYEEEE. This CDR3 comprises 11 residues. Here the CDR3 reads CASSFMTEAFF. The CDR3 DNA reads TGTGCCAGCAGCTTCATGACTGAAGCTTTCTTT.